This T cell receptor (beta chain) was captured by sequencing in a study of CD8+CD57+ T cells in acquired aplastic anemia. Study-level background: Average DNA yield from sorted CD4+ and CD8+ cells was roughly 3 ug.

The ends were cut back, 4 bases at V and 9 bases at J, with 22 bases in the middle. CDR3 length equals 15 residues. Study findings and constraints: Roughly 30 CD8+ CDR3 sequences occurred in both the patients and the controls.

Investigators profiled TCR beta VDJ and CDR3 from genomic DNA template. TCRdb independently ran MiXCR on the reads; one entry per CDR3 protein. The data show 250,000 to 350,000 distinct CDR3 sequences, with around three fifths seen just once and 6.5% to 10% held by the top ten. About this clonotype: Its specificity is unknown.

The TCR sequence derives from a human donor with severe aplastic anemia or a healthy control (not recorded which). Sequences were obtained from sorted CD4+, CD8+, or CD8+CD57+ T cells (not recorded which) from PBMCs. The chain has TRBV12-3 or TRBV12-4 and TRBJ2-7; D possibly corresponds to TRBD2 (5 bases). This CDR3 is CASSSNGVAAGGQYF. The CDR3 nucleotides read TGTGCCAGCAGTTCGAACGGGGTGGCCGCCGGCGGGCAGTACTTC.